These 26 T cell receptor beta chains originate from one sample sequenced in a study of CD8+ T cells in alopecia areata. RNA extraction was followed by reverse transcription into cDNA, which acted as the sequencing template. Only in-frame clones appear in the TCRdb table, and some are missing; sequencing was by immunoSEQ multiplex PCR. In the table there are roughly 150,000 clones, roughly 61% of which are singletons. The sequenced sample was CD4+ T cells sorted from blood, obtained at week 0. The receptors were sampled from a human donor with alopecia areata.

The chain has TRBV30 and TRBJ1-6; no firm D call. CDR1 and CDR2 (germline): GTSNPN, SVGIG (reference sequence). The CDR3 is 15 residues long. V was cut by 1 base and J by 7 bases, with 14 bases left in between. The CDR3 bases are TGTGCCTGGAGTGCCCCTTCTCGCAGAAATTCACCCCTCCACTTT. This gives the protein CAWSAPSRRNSPLHF.

This clone appeared a few times. The chain has TRBV7-9 and TRBJ1-1; D might be TRBD1 (5 bases). The V gene's germline CDR1 is SEHNR and CDR2 FQNEAQ (reference sequence). The CDR3 extends over 15 amino acids. V shed 3 bases and J shed 2 bases, with 13 bases lying between them. For the CDR3, the DNA is TGTGCCAGCAGCTTTGGGGGACTGGCTAACACTGAAGCTTTCTTT. Protein sequence: CASSFGGLANTEAFF.

The chain employs TRBV7-9 and TRBJ1-1; no firm D call. The germline V gene has CDR1 SEHNR and CDR2 FQNEAQ (reference sequence). The CDR3 spans 15 residues. V lost 4 bases to trimming and J lost 0 bases, with 12 bases between them. DNA for the CDR3: TGTGCCAGCAGCTCTTTCGGAACTATGAACACTGAAGCTTTCTTT. Translating gives CASSSFGTMNTEAFF.

The rearrangement links TRBV2 to TRBJ2-5; D possibly corresponds to TRBD1 (5 bases). Germline V lookup: CDR1 SNHLY, CDR2 FYNNEI. V lost 4 bases and J lost 3, with 9 bases in between. The CDR3 spans 13 residues. CDR3 in DNA: TGTGCCAGCAGTGTCGACAGAGAAGAGACCCAGTACTTC. Protein: CASSVDREETQYF.

This clone turned up a few times. The chain carries TRBV21-1 and TRBJ2-7; TRBD2, the D gene given by the table, was not confirmed from the DNA. TRBV21-1 is labeled a pseudogene. The CDR3 loop spans 17 amino acids. The CDR3 nucleotides read TGTGCCAGCAGCAAAGATTCCCTAACGGACTGCCCCTACGAGCAGTACTTC. It translates to CASSKDSLTDCPYEQYF.

The V and J genes are TRBV5-6 and TRBJ2-1; D is unresolved. Looked up from germline, CDR1 is SGHDT and CDR2 is YYEEEE. V dropped 7 bases and J dropped 1 base, with 3 bases sitting between them. The CDR3 sequence is 11 residues long. The CDR3 is CASGSYNEQFF. In DNA form, the CDR3 reads TGTGCCAGCGGATCCTACAATGAGCAGTTCTTC.

This clone was recorded a few times. The chain employs TRBV14 and TRBJ2-6; D not certain. Per the germline V gene, CDR1 is SGHDN and CDR2 is FVKESK. The CDR3 is 14 residues long. V dropped 6 bases and J dropped 0 bases, with 6 bases sitting between them. CDR3 bases: TGTGCCAGCAGTCCACACTCTGGGGCCAACGTCCTGACTTTC. The encoded protein is CASSPHSGANVLTF. Drawing the rest from reference TRBV14 and TRBJ2-6, the complete variable domain is EAGVTQFPSHSVIEKGQTVTLRCDPISGHDNLYWYRRVMGKEIKFLLHFVKESKQDESGMPNNRFLAERTGGTYSTLKVQPAELEDSGVYFCASSPHSGANVLTFGAGSRLTVL.

This chain uses TRBV4-1 with TRBJ2-5; either TRBD1 or TRBD2 may fit D (6 bases each). The CDR3 has 16 amino acids. Between the trimmed V and J ends, which lost 1 base and 1 base, there was a span of 13 bases. CDR1 MGHRA and CDR2 YSYEKL come from the germline V gene. The CDR3 nucleotides are TGCGCCAGCAGCCAAGGGAGGGGGGCCATCCAAGAGACCCAGTACTTC. Translated, it gives CASSQGRGAIQETQYF.

A few counts support this clone. This chain links TRBV6-5 with TRBJ1-1; TRBD1 aligns across 8 bases. The germline V gene encodes CDR1 MNHEY and CDR2 SVGAGI. The CDR3 runs 13 residues. Trimming at V came to 4 bases and at J to 7 bases, leaving 5 bases not matched to a gene. The DNA for the CDR3 is TGTGCCAGCAGTTTGCAGGGGGCGGGTGAAGCTTTCTTT. Protein sequence: CASSLQGAGEAFF.

The chain couples TRBV5-1 to TRBJ2-1, with 10 positions matching TRBD1. Germline-derived CDR1 and CDR2 are SGHRS and YFSETQ. The CDR3 extends over 15 amino acids. The trim removed 4 bases at V and 3 bases at J, leaving 4 bases unmatched. CDR3 protein: CASSTGQGDYNEQFF. The CDR3 DNA follows: TGCGCCAGCAGCACCGGACAGGGGGACTACAATGAGCAGTTCTTC.

This clone showed up just once. CDR3 residues: CASSGLPGETQYF. CDR3 nucleotides: TGTGCCAGCAGTGGACTACCAGGGGAGACCCAGTACTTC. The chain uses TRBV2 and TRBJ2-5, with D tentatively TRBD1 or TRBD2 (5 bases each). V was cut by 4 bases and J by 5 bases, with 11 bases left in between. There are 13 residues in the CDR3. Germline V lookup: CDR1 SNHLY, CDR2 FYNNEI.

The count of this clone is one. The genes are TRBV7-9 and TRBJ2-6, with D hard to call. Germline loops: CDR1 SEHNR, CDR2 FQNEAQ (reference sequence). The V end lost 6 bases, the J end lost 2 bases, and 8 bases lay between the germline ends. The CDR3 extends over 14 amino acids. CDR3 amino acids: CASRWDTGANVLTF. In nucleotides, the CDR3 is TGTGCCAGCAGATGGGATACTGGGGCCAACGTCCTGACTTTC.

The chain recombines TRBV5-4 with TRBJ1-2, with D tentatively TRBD1 (6 bases). Germline loops: CDR1 SGHNT, CDR2 YYREEE (reference sequence). V lost 4 bases and J lost 2, with 12 bases in between. There are 14 residues in the CDR3. CDR3 coding DNA: TGTGCCAGCAGCCTCGGACAGCCGAACTATGGCTACACCTTC. Protein product: CASSLGQPNYGYTF.

The CDR3 sequence is CASAVEYEQYF. Written as DNA, the CDR3 is TGCGCCAGCGCTGTTGAGTACGAGCAGTACTTC. This chain uses TRBV5-1 with TRBJ2-7; D gene uncertain. Germline CDR1 and CDR2: SGHRS and YFSETQ. This CDR3 has 11 residues. V shed 7 bases and J shed 4 bases, with 9 bases lying between them.

The V gene is TRBV4-2, the J gene TRBJ2-1; the D call may be TRBD1 or TRBD2 (5 bases each). The germline V gene has CDR1 LGHNA and CDR2 YNFKEQ. The CDR3 consists of 15 residues. V lost 1 base to trimming and J lost 5 bases, with 12 bases between them. The chain's CDR3 is CASSQGDGAHNEQFF. The CDR3 region has the DNA TGTGCCAGCAGCCAAGGGGACGGAGCGCACAATGAGCAGTTCTTC.

The CDR3, as DNA: TGTGCCAGCAGTGGAGGCGGGGGGGCCGAGACCCAGTACTTC. This gives the protein CASSGGGGAETQYF. This sequence joins TRBV2 and TRBJ2-5, with 9 bases matching TRBD2. J was trimmed by 5 bases and V by 4 bases; bases with no gene match: 5. Germline assignment: CDR1 SNHLY and CDR2 FYNNEI. This CDR3 is built from 14 residues.

In its sample, this clone was seen a few times. This chain uses TRBV23-1 with TRBJ1-2; the D is unclear. TRBV23-1 is filed as an ORF, its function uncertain. Trimming stripped 6 bases from V and 2 bases from J, with 10 bases between. This CDR3 has 13 residues. In DNA, the CDR3 is TGCGCCAGCAGCTCCGATACGAACTATGGCTACACCTTC. It translates to CASSSDTNYGYTF.

In its sample, this clone was seen many times. This chain uses TRBV2 with TRBJ2-4; D might be TRBD1 or TRBD2, each matching 5 bases. The V gene's germline CDR1 is SNHLY and CDR2 FYNNEI. Trimming took off 7 bases at V and 12 bases at J, with 19 bases between the two ends. The CDR3 has 13 amino acids. CDR3 DNA sequence: TGTGCCAGCATGGGGCCCGGGGCGGAGGATCAGTACTTC. Translation: CASMGPGAEDQYF.

This rearrangement joins TRBV6-5 to TRBJ1-4; D is unclear. The length of the CDR3 is 14 residues. Germline V gene data show CDR1 as MNHEY and CDR2 as SVGAGI. The V end was cut by 3 bases, the J end by 8 bases, with 13 bases between. The CDR3 spells CASSYRGLDEKLFF. The CDR3 nucleotides are TGTGCCAGCAGTTATCGCGGGTTGGACGAAAAACTGTTTTTT.

A few counts support this clone. V usage is TRBV29-1 and J usage is TRBJ2-1; D is possibly TRBD2 (5 bases). The ends were cut back, 6 bases at V and 15 bases at J, with 24 bases in the middle. Germline assignment: CDR1 SQVTM and CDR2 ANQGSEA. There are 13 residues in the CDR3. The CDR3 is CSVAHLTSPQRFF. The CDR3 DNA reads as TGCAGCGTCGCTCACCTTACTAGTCCGCAACGGTTCTTC.

The chain joins TRBV27 to TRBJ1-1; D is undetermined. There are 15 residues in the CDR3. CDR1 MNHEY and CDR2 SMNVEV come from the germline V gene (reference sequence). Trimming left V 2 bases short and J 1 base short, with 11 bases between. For the CDR3, the DNA is TGTGCCAGCAGTTTAGGATGGGAGACGAACACTGAAGCTTTCTTT. The encoded protein is CASSLGWETNTEAFF.

V and J are TRBV15 and TRBJ1-1, with no clear D. CDR1 is LNHNV, CDR2 YYDKDF, per germline (reference sequence). The length of the CDR3 is 14 residues. Trimming took 6 bases from V and 0 from J, leaving 11 bases between them. The CDR3 bases are TGTGCCACCAGTGAGGATCTCATGAACACTGAAGCTTTCTTT. It codes for CATSEDLMNTEAFF.

The rearrangement links TRBV9 to TRBJ2-7, with D tentatively TRBD1 (7 bases). V lost 4 bases and J lost 1, with 18 bases in between. Germline values: CDR1 SGDLS, CDR2 YYNGEE. The CDR3 spans 16 residues. This chain's CDR3 is CASSPQGGLASYEQYF. The CDR3, as DNA: TGTGCCAGCAGCCCGCAGGGGGGATTAGCGTCCTACGAGCAGTACTTC.

The rearrangement joins TRBV29-1 to TRBJ2-5; 7 nucleotides agree with TRBD2. Germline CDR1 reads SQVTM; CDR2 reads ANQGSEA. The CDR3 is 15 residues long. V was clipped by 4 bases and J by 5 bases; unmatched bases: 13. As DNA, the CDR3 is TGCAGCGTTGGCAGAGCGGCTAGCGGACGGGAGACCCAGTACTTC. Its translation: CSVGRAASGRETQYF.

The chain carries TRBV30 and TRBJ1-1; D is possibly TRBD1 (5 bases). The CDR3 is 14 amino acids. V shed 4 bases and J shed 1 base, with 13 bases lying between them. Germline V gives CDR1 GTSNPN, CDR2 SVGIG (reference sequence). CDR3 nucleotides: TGTGCCTGGAATTCGGGACGCCGGAACACTGAAGCTTTCTTT. It yields the protein CAWNSGRRNTEAFF.

The table lists this clone with a count of one. The genes are TRBV10-3 and TRBJ2-4; D is ambiguous. This CDR3 contains 13 residues. CDR1 and CDR2 (germline): ENHRY, SYGVKD. Trimming removed 4 bases at V and 6 bases at J, with 10 bases between. The CDR3 region has the DNA TGTGCCATCAGTGCAAGGGTCACAAACATTCAGTACTTC. Its translation is CAISARVTNIQYF.